These 9 T cell receptor beta chains share one sample of origin, sequenced in a study of T cells in Graves' hyperthyroidism and ophthalmopathy. The source material, RNA transcripts, was used to amplify TCR beta CDR3 regions. HTBI primers were the set used in a first-round RT-PCR of the TCR CDR3. TCRdb passed the multiplex PCR reads through MiXCR, listing each CDR3 protein once. The table records approximately 600,000 distinct CDR3 sequences, under 15% of them present only once. The source material was blood. These receptor sequences come from a woman between 35 and 50 years old with Graves' ophthalmopathy.

The CDR3 region is CASRNGPNQPQHF. For the CDR3, the DNA is TGTGCCAGCAGGAACGGCCCCAATCAGCCCCAGCATTTT. The chain recombines TRBV2 with TRBJ1-5, with no clear D. In germline, CDR1 is SNHLY, CDR2 FYNNEI. The CDR3 is 13 residues long. V was trimmed by 6 bases and J by 3 bases, leaving 9 bases between them. Combining the CDR3 with reference TRBV2 and TRBJ1-5 gives the whole variable domain EPEVTQTPSHQVTQMGQEVILRCVPISNHLYFYWYRQILGQKVEFLVSFYNNEISEKSEIFDDQFSVERPDGSNFTLKIRSTKLEDSAMYFCASRNGPNQPQHFGDGTRLSIL.

The gene calls are TRBV20-1 and TRBJ2-2; unclear D gene. Trimming shortened V by 0 bases and J by 0 bases, and 11 bases separated the two germline ends. The CDR3 sequence is 16 residues long. CDR1 DFQATT and CDR2 SNEGSKA come from the germline V gene (reference sequence). CDR3 residues: CSARDLQYANTGELFF. DNA of the CDR3: TGCAGTGCTAGAGATCTCCAGTACGCGAACACCGGGGAGCTGTTTTTT.

In its sample, this clonotype was seen many times. The chain combines TRBV27 with TRBJ1-2; the match to TRBD1 covers 10 bases. This CDR3 has 13 residues. V trimming: 4 bases; J trimming: 7 bases; junction bases outside the gene matches: 3. Germline-derived CDR1 and CDR2 are MNHEY and SMNVEV (reference sequence). CDR3 nucleotide sequence: TGTGCCAGCAGTTGGGGGACAGGGGCTGGCTACACCTTC. This translates into CASSWGTGAGYTF.

This clonotype was detected many times. This chain connects TRBV12-3 or TRBV12-4 to TRBJ2-2; D unclear. The CDR3 consists of 14 residues. With 2 bases removed from V and 1 base from J, the gap between germline ends came to 5 bases. CDR3 residues: CASSLWGNTGELFF. In DNA, the CDR3 is TGTGCCAGCAGTTTATGGGGGAACACCGGGGAGCTGTTTTTT.

The sample holds many counts of this clonotype. In nucleotides, the CDR3 is TGTGCCAGCAGCTTTTCAGGGATAGGAGGAAACACCATATATTTT. This codes for CASSFSGIGGNTIYF. The rearrangement links TRBV7-3 to TRBJ1-3; maybe TRBD1 (5 bases). V lost 3 bases, J lost 4 bases, and 13 bases lay in between. The CDR3 runs 15 residues. CDR1 and CDR2 from the germline V gene are SGHTA and FQGTGA.

CDR3 sequence (DNA): TGTGCCTGGAGGGGACGCCCAGGGTTAATGAACGACGAGCAGTACTTC. Protein product: CAWRGRPGLMNDEQYF. This chain connects TRBV30 to TRBJ2-7; D tentatively fits TRBD1 or TRBD2 (5 bases each). The CDR3 extends over 16 amino acids. The V gene's germline CDR1 is GTSNPN and CDR2 SVGIG (reference sequence). The ends were cut back, 3 bases at V and 5 bases at J, with 23 bases in the middle.

This clonotype was counted ten times or more. The chain recombines TRBV29-1 with TRBJ1-2; 10 nucleotides agree with TRBD1. The CDR3 runs 15 residues. J was trimmed by 2 bases and V by 5 bases; bases with no gene match: 8. Germline loops: CDR1 SQVTM, CDR2 ANQGSEA. CDR3 sequence: CSVTGTGEGNYGYTF. DNA of the CDR3: TGCAGCGTTACCGGGACAGGGGAGGGGAACTATGGCTACACCTTC.

This clonotype has only a few counts. The chain combines TRBV20-1 with TRBJ1-2; no definite D call. The germline V and J ends were trimmed by 5 bases and 0 bases, with 10 bases remaining between them. The V gene's germline CDR1 is DFQATT and CDR2 SNEGSKA (reference sequence). CDR3 length equals 13 residues. The chain's CDR3 is CSASDNSNYGYTF. The CDR3, as DNA: TGCAGTGCTTCAGACAATTCTAACTATGGCTACACCTTC.

This clonotype was found a few times. The chain joins TRBV18 to TRBJ2-5, with D perhaps matching TRBD1 or TRBD2 (5 bases each). The CDR3 is made up of 14 amino acids. Germline-derived CDR1 and CDR2 are KGHSH and LQKENI. Trimming stripped 3 bases from V and 5 bases from J, with 13 bases between. The CDR3 is CASSPTTVAETQYF. CDR3 in DNA: TGTGCCAGCTCACCCACGACAGTAGCGGAGACCCAGTACTTC.